This T cell receptor (beta chain) was sequenced for a study of T-cell memory formation after mild COVID-19. Each CDR3 protein is one row after TCRdb ran MiXCR on the 5' RACE reads. The sample contains 100,000 to 150,000 distinct CDR3 sequences, 15% to 20% of which appear only once. V was pared by 0 bases and J by 4 bases, with 11 bases between. Germline V lookup: CDR1 SGHDT, CDR2 YYEEEE. The CDR3 runs 14 residues. Sequencing input: PBMCs or a T cell subset sorted from them (not recorded which). This clonotype originated in an adult woman who had mild COVID-19 (a few samples of this study predate the infection). Cell type and time point are not known. The chain has TRBV5-6 and TRBJ2-7; D may correspond to TRBD1 or TRBD2 (5 bases each). This CDR3 is CASSLVGTRYEQYF. The CDR3 DNA sequence: TGTGCCAGCAGCTTGGTCGGGACGCGATACGAGCAGTACTTC.